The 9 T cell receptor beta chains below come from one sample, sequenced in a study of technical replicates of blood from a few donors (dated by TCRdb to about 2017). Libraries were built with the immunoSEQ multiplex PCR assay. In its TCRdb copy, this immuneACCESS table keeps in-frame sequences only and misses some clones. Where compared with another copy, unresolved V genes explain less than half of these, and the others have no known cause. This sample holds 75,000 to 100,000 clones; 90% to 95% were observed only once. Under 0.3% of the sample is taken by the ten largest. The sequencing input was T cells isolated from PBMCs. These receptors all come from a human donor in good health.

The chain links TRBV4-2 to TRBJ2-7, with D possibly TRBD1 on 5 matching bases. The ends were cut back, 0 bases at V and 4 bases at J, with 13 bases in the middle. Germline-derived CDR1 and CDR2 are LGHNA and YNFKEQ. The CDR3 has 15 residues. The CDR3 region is CASSQERQGLYEQYF. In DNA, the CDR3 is TGTGCCAGCAGCCAAGAACGTCAGGGTTTGTACGAGCAGTACTTC.

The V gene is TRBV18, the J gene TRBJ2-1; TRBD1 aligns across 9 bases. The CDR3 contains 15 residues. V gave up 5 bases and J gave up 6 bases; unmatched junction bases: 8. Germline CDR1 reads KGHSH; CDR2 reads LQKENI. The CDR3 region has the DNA TGTGCCAGCTCATCATTACCGGGACAGGGCAATGAGCAGTTCTTC. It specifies CASSSLPGQGNEQFF.

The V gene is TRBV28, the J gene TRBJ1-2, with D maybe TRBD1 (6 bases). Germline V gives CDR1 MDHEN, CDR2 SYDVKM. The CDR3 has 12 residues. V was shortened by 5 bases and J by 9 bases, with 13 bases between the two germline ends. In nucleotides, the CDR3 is TGTGCCAGCAGTACAGGGCCGAATCGCTACACCTTC. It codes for CASSTGPNRYTF.

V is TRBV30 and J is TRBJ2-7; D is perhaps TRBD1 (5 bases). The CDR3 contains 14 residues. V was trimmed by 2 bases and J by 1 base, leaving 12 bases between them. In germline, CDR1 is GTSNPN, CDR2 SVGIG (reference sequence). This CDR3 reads CAWSLPGKSYEQYF. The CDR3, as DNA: TGTGCCTGGAGTCTGCCAGGGAAGTCCTACGAGCAGTACTTC. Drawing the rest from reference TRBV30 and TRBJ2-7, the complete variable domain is SQTIHQWPATLVQPVGSPLSLECTVEGTSNPNLYWYRQAAGRGLQLLFYSVGIGQISSEVPQNLSASRPQDRQFILSSKKLLLSDSGFYLCAWSLPGKSYEQYFGPGTRLTVT.

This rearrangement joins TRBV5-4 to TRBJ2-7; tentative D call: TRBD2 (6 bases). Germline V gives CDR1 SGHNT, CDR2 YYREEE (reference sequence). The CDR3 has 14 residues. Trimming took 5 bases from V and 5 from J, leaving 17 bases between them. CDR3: CASSYGPAGNEQYF. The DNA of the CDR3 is TGTGCCAGCAGTTACGGACCGGCGGGAAACGAGCAGTACTTC. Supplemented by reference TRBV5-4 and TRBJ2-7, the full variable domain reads ETGVTQSPTHLIKTRGQQVTLRCSSQSGHNTVSWYQQALGQGPQFIFQYYREEENGRGNFPPRFSGLQFPNYSSELNVNALELDDSALYLCASSYGPAGNEQYFGPGTRLTVT.

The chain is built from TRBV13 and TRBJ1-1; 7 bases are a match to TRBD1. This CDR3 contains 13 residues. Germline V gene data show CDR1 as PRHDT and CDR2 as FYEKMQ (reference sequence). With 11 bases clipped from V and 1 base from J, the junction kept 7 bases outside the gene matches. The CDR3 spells CASRGQENTEAFF. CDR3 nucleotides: TGTGCCTCCCGAGGACAGGAGAACACTGAAGCTTTCTTT.

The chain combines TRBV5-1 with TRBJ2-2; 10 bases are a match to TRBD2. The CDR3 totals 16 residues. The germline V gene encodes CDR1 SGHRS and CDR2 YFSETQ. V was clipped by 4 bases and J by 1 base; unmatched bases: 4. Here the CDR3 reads CASSPGLAVNTGELFF. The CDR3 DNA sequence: TGCGCCAGCAGCCCCGGACTAGCGGTGAACACCGGGGAGCTGTTTTTT.

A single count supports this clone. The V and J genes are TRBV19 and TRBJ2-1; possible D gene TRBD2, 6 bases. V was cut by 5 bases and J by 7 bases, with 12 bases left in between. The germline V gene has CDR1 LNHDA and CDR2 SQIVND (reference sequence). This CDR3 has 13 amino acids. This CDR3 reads CASSAGGENEQFF. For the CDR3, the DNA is TGTGCCAGTAGTGCCGGCGGGGAGAATGAGCAGTTCTTC.

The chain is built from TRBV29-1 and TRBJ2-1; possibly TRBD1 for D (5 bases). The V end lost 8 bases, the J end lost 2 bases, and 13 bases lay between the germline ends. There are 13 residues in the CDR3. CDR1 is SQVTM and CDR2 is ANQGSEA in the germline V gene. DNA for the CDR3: TGCAGCTCCGGGCAGGGAACCTACAATGAGCAGTTCTTC. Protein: CSSGQGTYNEQFF.